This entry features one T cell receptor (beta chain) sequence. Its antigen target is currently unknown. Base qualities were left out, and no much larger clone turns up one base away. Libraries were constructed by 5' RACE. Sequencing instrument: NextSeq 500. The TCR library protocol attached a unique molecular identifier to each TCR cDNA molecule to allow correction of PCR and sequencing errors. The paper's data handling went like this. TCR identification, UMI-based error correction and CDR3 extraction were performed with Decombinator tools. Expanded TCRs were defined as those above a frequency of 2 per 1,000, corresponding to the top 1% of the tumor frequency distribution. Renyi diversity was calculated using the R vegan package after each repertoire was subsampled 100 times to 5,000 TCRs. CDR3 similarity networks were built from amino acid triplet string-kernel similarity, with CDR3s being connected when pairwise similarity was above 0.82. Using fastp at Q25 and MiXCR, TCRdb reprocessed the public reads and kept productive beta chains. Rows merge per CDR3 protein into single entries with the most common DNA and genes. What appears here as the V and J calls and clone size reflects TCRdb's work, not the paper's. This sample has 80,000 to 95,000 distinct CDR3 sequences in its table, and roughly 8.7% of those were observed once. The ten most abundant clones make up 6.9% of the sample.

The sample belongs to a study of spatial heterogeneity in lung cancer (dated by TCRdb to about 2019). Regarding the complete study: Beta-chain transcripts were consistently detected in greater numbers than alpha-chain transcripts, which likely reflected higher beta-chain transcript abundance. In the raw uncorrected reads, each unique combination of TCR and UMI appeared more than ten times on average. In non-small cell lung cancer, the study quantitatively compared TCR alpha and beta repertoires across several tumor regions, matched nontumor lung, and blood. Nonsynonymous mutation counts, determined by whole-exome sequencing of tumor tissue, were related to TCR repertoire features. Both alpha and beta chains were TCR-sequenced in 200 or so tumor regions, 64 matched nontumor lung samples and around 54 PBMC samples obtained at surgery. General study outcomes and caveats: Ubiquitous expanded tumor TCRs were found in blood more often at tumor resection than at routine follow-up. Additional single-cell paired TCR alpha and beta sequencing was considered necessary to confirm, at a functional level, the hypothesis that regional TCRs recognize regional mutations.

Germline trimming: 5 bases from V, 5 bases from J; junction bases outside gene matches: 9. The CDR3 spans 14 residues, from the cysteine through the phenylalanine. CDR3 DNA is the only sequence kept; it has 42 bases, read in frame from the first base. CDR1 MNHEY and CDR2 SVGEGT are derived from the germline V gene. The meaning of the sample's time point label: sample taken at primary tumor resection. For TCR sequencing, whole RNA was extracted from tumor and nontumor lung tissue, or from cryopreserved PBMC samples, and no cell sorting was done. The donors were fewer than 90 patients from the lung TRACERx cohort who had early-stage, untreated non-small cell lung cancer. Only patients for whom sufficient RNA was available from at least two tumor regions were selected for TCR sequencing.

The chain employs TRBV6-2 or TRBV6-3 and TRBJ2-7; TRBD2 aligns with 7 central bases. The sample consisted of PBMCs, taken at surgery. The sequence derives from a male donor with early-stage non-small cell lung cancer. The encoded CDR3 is CASSPRLAKNEQYF. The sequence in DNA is TGTGCCAGCAGTCCAAGACTAGCCAAAAACGAGCAGTACTTC.